This T cell receptor beta chain derives from a study of shared T cell receptors in the human thymus. CDR1 and CDR2 from the germline V gene are SGHRS and YFSETQ. Trimming stripped 4 bases from V and 12 bases from J, with 17 bases between. This CDR3 has 13 amino acids. Measured with immunoSEQ multiplex PCR; TCRdb has only the in-frame clones, and not every one. Among just under 550,000 clones listed, approximately 80% were seen once. A further study also used this sample, focusing on human thymus T cells. From that study: Resections were taken during corrective heart surgery, and the thymus tissue came from these.

This chain connects TRBV5-1 to TRBJ2-1; a possible D gene is TRBD1 (5 bases). The source material was thymocytes. The clonotype was recovered from a boy in the first two years of life with a congenital heart defect. The CDR3 protein is CASSTQTDEPQFF. DNA for the CDR3: TGCGCCAGCAGCACACAGACAGACGAACCGCAGTTCTTC.